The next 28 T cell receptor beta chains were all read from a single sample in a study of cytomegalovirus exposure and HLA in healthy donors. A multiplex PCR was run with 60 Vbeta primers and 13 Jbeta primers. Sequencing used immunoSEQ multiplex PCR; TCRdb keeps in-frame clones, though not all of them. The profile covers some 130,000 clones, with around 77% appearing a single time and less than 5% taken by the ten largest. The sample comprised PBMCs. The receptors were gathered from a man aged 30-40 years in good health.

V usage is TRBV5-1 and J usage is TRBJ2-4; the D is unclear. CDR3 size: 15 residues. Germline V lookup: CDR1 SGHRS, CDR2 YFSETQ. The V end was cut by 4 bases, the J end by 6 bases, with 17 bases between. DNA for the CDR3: TGCGCCAGCAGCGAGGATAGTGGGTCCCGAAACATTCAGTACTTC. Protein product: CASSEDSGSRNIQYF.

The CDR3 protein is CASGRLTGELFF. The CDR3 DNA follows: TGTGCCAGCGGGAGGCTCACCGGGGAGCTGTTTTTT. The chain carries TRBV19 and TRBJ2-2, with 7 bases lining up with TRBD2. The CDR3 extends over 12 amino acids. CDR1 is LNHDA, CDR2 SQIVND, per germline (reference sequence). The trim removed 9 bases at V and 4 bases at J, leaving 2 bases unmatched.

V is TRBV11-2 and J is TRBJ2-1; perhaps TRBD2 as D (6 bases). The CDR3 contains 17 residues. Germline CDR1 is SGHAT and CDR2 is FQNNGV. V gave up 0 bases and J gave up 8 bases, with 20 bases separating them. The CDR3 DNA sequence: TGTGCCAGCAGCTTAGACCTCGGGGGTTGGGCCCTCTATGAGCAGTTCTTC. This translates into CASSLDLGGWALYEQFF.

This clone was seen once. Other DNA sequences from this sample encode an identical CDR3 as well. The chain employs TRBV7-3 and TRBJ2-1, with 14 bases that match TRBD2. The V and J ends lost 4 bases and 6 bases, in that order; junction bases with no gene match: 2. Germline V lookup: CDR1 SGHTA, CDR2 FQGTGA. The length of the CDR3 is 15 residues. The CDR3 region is CASSSGLAGVNEQFF. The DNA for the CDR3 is TGTGCCAGCAGCTCGGGACTAGCGGGAGTCAATGAGCAGTTCTTC.

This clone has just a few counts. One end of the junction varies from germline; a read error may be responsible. CDR3 loop: CSSSAQARRGANEQYF. CDR3 bases: TGTTCCAGCAGCGCCCAGGCCCGCCGGGGGGCGAACGAGCAGTACTTC. The J gene is TRBJ2-7, the V gene TRBV7-9; a possible D gene is TRBD2 (7 bases). The V gene's germline CDR1 is SEHNR and CDR2 FQNEAQ (reference sequence). The CDR3 is made up of 16 amino acids.

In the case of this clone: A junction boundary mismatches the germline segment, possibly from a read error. This chain's CDR3 is CSARGIRQGGF. The CDR3 bases are TGCAGTGCTAGAGGAATCCGCCAGGGGGGTTTT. The chain couples TRBV20-1 to TRBJ1-4; TRBD1 matches 7 bases. CDR1 is DFQATT and CDR2 is SNEGSKA in the germline V gene (reference sequence). The length of the CDR3 is 11 residues.

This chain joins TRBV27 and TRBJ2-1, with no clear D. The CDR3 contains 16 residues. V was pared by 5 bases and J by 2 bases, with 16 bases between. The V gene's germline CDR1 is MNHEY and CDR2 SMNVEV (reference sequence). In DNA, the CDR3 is TGTGCCAGCAGTACCCGCCGTGGAGTCGCCTACAATGAGCAGTTCTTC. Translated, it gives CASSTRRGVAYNEQFF.

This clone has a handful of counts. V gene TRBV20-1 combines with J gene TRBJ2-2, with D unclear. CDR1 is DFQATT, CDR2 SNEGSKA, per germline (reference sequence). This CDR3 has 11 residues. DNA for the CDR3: TGCAGGGTGTTAGCCACCGGGGAGCTGTTTTTT. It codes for CRVLATGELFF.

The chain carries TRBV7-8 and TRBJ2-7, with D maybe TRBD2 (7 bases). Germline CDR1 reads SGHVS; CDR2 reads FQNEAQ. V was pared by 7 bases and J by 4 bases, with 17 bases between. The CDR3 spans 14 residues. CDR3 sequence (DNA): TGTGCCAGCACCCCTCAGGCGGGGGCTTACGAGCAGTACTTC. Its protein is CASTPQAGAYEQYF.

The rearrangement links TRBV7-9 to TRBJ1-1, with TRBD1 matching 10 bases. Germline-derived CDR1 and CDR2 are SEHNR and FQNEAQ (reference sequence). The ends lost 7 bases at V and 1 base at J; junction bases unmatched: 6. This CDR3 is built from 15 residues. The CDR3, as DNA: TGTGCCAGCACCGGGACAGGGGTCCAGAACACTGAAGCTTTCTTT. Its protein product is CASTGTGVQNTEAFF.

CDR3 sequence reads: CASRVTGAPYEQYF. The CDR3 nucleotides read TGTGCCAGCAGAGTGACAGGGGCTCCCTACGAGCAGTACTTC. The rearrangement links TRBV28 to TRBJ2-7; 8 bases are shared with TRBD1. Per germline, CDR1 MDHEN and CDR2 SYDVKM. The CDR3 sequence is 14 residues long. V shed 6 bases and J 2 bases; nucleotides not matched to a gene: 6.

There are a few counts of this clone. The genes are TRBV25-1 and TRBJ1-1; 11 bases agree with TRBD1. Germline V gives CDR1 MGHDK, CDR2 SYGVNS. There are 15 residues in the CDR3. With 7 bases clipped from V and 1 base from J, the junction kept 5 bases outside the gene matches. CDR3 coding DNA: TGTGCCAGCAAAGCGGACAGGGGGCGGAACACTGAAGCTTTCTTT. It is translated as CASKADRGRNTEAFF.

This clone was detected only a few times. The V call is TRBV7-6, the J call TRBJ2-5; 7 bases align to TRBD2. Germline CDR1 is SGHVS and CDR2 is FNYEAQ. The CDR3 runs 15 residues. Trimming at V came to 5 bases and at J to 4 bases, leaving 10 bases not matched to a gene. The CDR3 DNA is TGTGCCAGCAGCCCGACTAGCTCTAAGAGAGAGACCCAGTACTTC. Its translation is CASSPTSSKRETQYF. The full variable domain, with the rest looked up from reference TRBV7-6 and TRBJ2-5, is GAGVSQSPRYKVTKRGQDVALRCDPISGHVSLYWYRQALGQGPEFLTYFNYEAQQDKSGLPNDRFSAERPEGSISTLTIQRTEQRDSAMYRCASSPTSSKRETQYFGPGTRLLVL.

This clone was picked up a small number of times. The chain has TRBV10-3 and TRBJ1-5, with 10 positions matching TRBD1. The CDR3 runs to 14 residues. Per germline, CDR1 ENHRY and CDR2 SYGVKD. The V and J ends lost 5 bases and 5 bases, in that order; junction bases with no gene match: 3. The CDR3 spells CAISRTGGDQPQHF. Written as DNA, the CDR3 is TGTGCCATCAGTCGGACAGGGGGAGATCAGCCCCAGCATTTT.

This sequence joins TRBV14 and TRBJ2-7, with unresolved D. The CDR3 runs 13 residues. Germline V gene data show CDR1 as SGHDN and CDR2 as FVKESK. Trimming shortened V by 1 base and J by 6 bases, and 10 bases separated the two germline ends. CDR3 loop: CASSQGAVPEQYF. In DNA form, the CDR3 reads TGTGCCAGCAGCCAAGGGGCAGTCCCCGAGCAGTACTTC.

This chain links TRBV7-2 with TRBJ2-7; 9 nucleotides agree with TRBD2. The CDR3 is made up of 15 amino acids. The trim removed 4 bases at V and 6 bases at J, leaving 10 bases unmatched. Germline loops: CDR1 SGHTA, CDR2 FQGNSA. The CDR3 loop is CASSSRVAGVSEQYF. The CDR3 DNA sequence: TGTGCCAGCAGCTCGAGGGTAGCGGGAGTTAGCGAGCAGTACTTC.

DNA for the CDR3: TGTGCCAGCAGAAGGCCCGGAGAGCGGGAGCAGTTCTTC. This encodes CASRRPGEREQFF. This chain links TRBV11-2 with TRBJ2-1, with a weak D call TRBD2 (5 bases). The germline gives CDR1 SGHAT, CDR2 FQNNGV. This CDR3 contains 13 residues. Between the trimmed V and J ends, which lost 6 bases and 10 bases, there was a span of 16 bases.

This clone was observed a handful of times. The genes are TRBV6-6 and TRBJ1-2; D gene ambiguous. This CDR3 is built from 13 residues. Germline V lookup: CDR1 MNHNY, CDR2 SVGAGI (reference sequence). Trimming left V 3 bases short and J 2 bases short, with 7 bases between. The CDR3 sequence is CASSYEHNYGYTF. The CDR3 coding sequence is TGTGCCAGCAGTTATGAACACAACTATGGCTACACCTTC.

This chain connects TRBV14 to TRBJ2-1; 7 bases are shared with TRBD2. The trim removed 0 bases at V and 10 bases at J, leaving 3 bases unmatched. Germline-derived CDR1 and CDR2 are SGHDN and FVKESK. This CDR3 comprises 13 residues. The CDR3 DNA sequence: TGTGCCAGCAGCCAAGATACAGCGGGGGAGCAGTTCTTC. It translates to CASSQDTAGEQFF.

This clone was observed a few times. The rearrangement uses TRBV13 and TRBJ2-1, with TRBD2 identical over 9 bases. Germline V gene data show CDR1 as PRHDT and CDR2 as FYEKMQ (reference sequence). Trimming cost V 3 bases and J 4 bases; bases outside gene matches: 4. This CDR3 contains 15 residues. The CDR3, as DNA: TGTGCCAGCAGCTTCGGCAGCGGGGGGTACAATGAGCAGTTCTTC. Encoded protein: CASSFGSGGYNEQFF. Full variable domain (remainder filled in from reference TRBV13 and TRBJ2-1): AAGVIQSPRHLIKEKRETATLKCYPIPRHDTVYWYQQGPGQDPQFLISFYEKMQSDKGSIPDRFSAQQFSDYHSELNMSSLELGDSALYFCASSFGSGGYNEQFFGPGTRLTVL.

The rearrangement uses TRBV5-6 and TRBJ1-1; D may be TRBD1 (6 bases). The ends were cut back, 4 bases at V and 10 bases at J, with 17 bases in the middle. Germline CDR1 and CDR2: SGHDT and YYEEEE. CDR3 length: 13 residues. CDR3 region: CASSLLQGSGAFF. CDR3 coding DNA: TGTGCCAGCAGCCTCCTCCAGGGGAGCGGAGCTTTCTTT.

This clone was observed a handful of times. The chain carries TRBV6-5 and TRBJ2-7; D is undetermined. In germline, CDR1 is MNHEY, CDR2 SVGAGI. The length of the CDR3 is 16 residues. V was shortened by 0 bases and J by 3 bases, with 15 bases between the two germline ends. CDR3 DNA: TGTGCCAGCAGTTACTCGAGGCCACAACTGGGCTACGAGCAGTACTTC. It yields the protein CASSYSRPQLGYEQYF.

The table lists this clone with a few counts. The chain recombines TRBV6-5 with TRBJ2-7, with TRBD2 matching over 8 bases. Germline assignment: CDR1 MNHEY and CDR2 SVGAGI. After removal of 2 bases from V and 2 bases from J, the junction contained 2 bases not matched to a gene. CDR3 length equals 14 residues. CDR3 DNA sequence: TGTGCCAGCAGTTACCGGGGACTAGCCTACGAGCAGTACTTC. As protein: CASSYRGLAYEQYF.

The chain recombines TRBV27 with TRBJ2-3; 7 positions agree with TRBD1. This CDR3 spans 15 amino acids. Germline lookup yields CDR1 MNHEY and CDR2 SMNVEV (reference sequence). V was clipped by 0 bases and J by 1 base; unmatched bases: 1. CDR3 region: CASSLSGGGTDTQYF. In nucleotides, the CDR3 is TGTGCCAGCAGTTTATCAGGGGGCGGCACAGATACGCAGTATTTT.

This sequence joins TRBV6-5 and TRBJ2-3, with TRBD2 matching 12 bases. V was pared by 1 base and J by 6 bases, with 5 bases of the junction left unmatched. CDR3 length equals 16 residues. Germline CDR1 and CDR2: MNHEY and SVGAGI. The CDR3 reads CASSYFLAGGRDTQYF. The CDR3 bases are TGTGCCAGCAGTTACTTTCTAGCGGGAGGGAGGGATACGCAGTATTTT.

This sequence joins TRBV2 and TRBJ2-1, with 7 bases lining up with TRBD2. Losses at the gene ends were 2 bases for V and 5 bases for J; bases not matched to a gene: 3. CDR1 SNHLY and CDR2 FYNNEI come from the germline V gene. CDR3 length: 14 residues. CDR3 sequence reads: CASSEWTSNNEQFF. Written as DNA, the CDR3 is TGTGCCAGCAGTGAATGGACTAGTAACAATGAGCAGTTCTTC.

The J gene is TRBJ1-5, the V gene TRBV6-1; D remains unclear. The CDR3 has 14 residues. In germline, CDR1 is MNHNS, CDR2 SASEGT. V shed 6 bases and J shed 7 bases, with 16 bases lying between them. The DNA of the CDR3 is TGTGCCAGCAGCGGGTCCCTTGGGTTGCAGCCCCAGCATTTT. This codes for CASSGSLGLQPQHF.

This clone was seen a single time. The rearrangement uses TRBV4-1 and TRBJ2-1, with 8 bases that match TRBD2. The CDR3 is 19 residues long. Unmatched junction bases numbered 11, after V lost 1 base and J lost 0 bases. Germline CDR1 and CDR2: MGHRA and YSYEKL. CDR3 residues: CASSQARASGQSSYNEQFF. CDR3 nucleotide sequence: TGCGCCAGCAGCCAAGCACGCGCTAGCGGGCAGAGCTCCTACAATGAGCAGTTCTTC.